This T cell receptor (beta chain) was captured by sequencing in a study of regulatory T cells in long-lasting Graves disease. Overall study results and limits: The persistent group shared roughly 2,700 public clonotypes, more than the approximately 1,000 shared by new patients. Persistent Graves' patients showed less TCR diversity than newly diagnosed ones. A limited number of samples was an acknowledged limitation. Persistent disease preferred TRBV28, TRBJ1-2 and TRBJ2-5.

The CDR3 contains 17 residues. Germline V CDR1 and CDR2: SQVTM, ANQGSEA. About this clonotype: Its antigen is unidentified. At one of its ends the junction is not consistent with the germline gene, which may arise from a read error.

In building TCR beta libraries, iRepertoire HTBI primers were used together with Arm-PCR of CDR3 regions. MiXCR, applied by TCRdb to the multiplex PCR reads, yields one record per CDR3 protein. The sample gives fewer than 550,000 distinct CDR3 sequences, 20% to 25% of which show up once; roughly 7% is in the top ten. Indicated time point: persistent/refractory GD, antithyroid drugs over 5 years with positive TRAb. Extracted RNA from PBMCs served as the source of the TCR library. The rearrangement joins TRBV29-1 to TRBJ2-7; 9 nucleotides match TRBD1. The origin of this receptor is a female donor with Graves disease. The sequences come from peripheral blood mononuclear cells (PBMCs), collected when the disease was refractory, from a patient treated with antithyroid drugs. CDR3 region: CSVEAEVLGTGSFERYF. CDR3 DNA: TGCAGCGTTGAAGCGGAGGTATTGGGGACAGGGTCGTTCGAGCGGTACTTC.